Described below is a single TCR beta chain sequence and its context. Its specificity is unknown. This entry belongs to a study of CXCR3-negative and CXCR3-positive naive CD8 T cells. Study-level points and caveats: When CXCR3-positive naive cells were set against CXCR3-negative naive cells, the former had more hydrophobic TRB CDR3s.

UMI-labeled 5' RACE TRB cDNA libraries were prepared from the cells. Reprocessing the 5' RACE reads, TCRdb reports a single entry for every CDR3 protein and omits DNA. In total, the table holds 90,000 to 100,000 distinct CDR3 sequences. The CDR3 is 15 amino acids. Per the germline V gene, CDR1 is DFQATT and CDR2 is SNEGSKA (reference sequence). This sequence joins TRBV20-1 and TRBJ2-5; TCRdb selects TRBD1, and the lack of DNA leaves this call unchecked. The receptor was derived from a human donor in good health. Some clones in this sample may be carry-over from other donors' samples. Sequenced material: naive CXCR3+ CD8+ T cells from blood. Noted subset: CD45RO-CCR7+CD27+CD95- naive CD8+ T cells expressing CXCR3 (TNR3+). The CDR3 protein is CSAPHLQGRQETQYF.